Below, 2 T cell receptor beta chains from the same sample are listed, as sequenced in a study of blood T cell repertoires in COVID-19. Libraries were prepared by immunoSEQ multiplex PCR; TCRdb keeps only in-frame clonotypes and omits some of them. The repertoire has some 170,000 clones, more than 70% of them found once; the top ten carry under 7%. The sample consisted of PBMCs or T cells enriched from blood (not recorded which). The source of these receptors is a man between 40 and 49 years old who had recovered from COVID-19.

The chain has TRBV6-5 and TRBJ2-1, with D maybe TRBD1 (6 bases). CDR1 is MNHEY, CDR2 SVGAGI, per germline. The CDR3 sequence is 14 residues long. Trimming stripped 9 bases from V and 1 base from J, with 13 bases between. CDR3 in amino acids: CASQPGHSYNEQFF. CDR3 bases: TGTGCCAGTCAACCGGGACATTCCTACAATGAGCAGTTCTTC.

The chain combines TRBV10-3 with TRBJ1-1; D possibly corresponds to TRBD1 (6 bases). V was pared by 3 bases and J by 5 bases, with 16 bases between. The V gene's germline CDR1 is ENHRY and CDR2 SYGVKD. The CDR3 totals 15 residues. CDR3 sequence: CAISDRGKGPTEAFF. CDR3 in DNA: TGTGCCATCAGTGACAGGGGCAAGGGACCGACTGAAGCTTTCTTT.